One and the same sample provided the 23 T cell receptor beta chains below, sequenced in a study of vaccination and CD4 T cells after COVID-19. The Oncomine TCR Beta short-read assay was what sequenced the DNA obtained from cultured CD4+ T cells. Using its own MiXCR run on the PCR reads, TCRdb lists one record per CDR3 protein. The sample lists about 19,000 distinct CDR3 sequences, 60% to 70% seen once, with less than 9.5% in the top ten. Sample treatment: roughly 11-day PBMC culture with coronavirus spike peptide pools or control peptides (ViraFEST assay). No antigens are known for them. The sample taken for sequencing was CD4+ T cells from blood, cultured in vitro. The receptors here all came from a human donor who had recovered from COVID-19.

The chain uses TRBV20-1 and TRBJ2-7, with TRBD2 matching 11 bases. J lost 4 bases, V lost 6 bases, and 11 bases had no gene match. This CDR3 is built from 15 residues. Germline V gene data show CDR1 as DFQATT and CDR2 as SNEGSKA (reference sequence). CDR3 loop: CSAHALAGGGYEQYF. The CDR3, as DNA: TGCAGTGCGCACGCTCTAGCGGGAGGAGGATACGAGCAGTACTTC.

The sample holds a few counts of this clonotype. The rearrangement joins TRBV27 to TRBJ1-5; D unclear. The CDR3 is 14 residues long. The V end was cut by 1 base, the J end by 5 bases, with 9 bases between. Germline CDR1 is MNHEY and CDR2 is SMNVEV (reference sequence). The CDR3 is CASSLYSWDQPQHF. CDR3 DNA: TGTGCCAGCAGTTTATACAGTTGGGATCAGCCCCAGCATTTT.

The genes are TRBV6-1 and TRBJ1-5; no reliable D call. Per germline, CDR1 MNHNS and CDR2 SASEGT. Trimming removed 5 bases at V and 3 bases at J, with 11 bases between. The CDR3 has 14 amino acids. The CDR3 DNA follows: TGTGCCAGCAGTCCGGTCGGTTTCAATCAGCCCCAGCATTTT. It is translated as CASSPVGFNQPQHF.

The rearrangement joins TRBV7-9 to TRBJ1-2; 8 nucleotides line up with TRBD1. CDR3 length: 15 residues. CDR1 is SEHNR, CDR2 FQNEAQ, per germline (reference sequence). The junction had 8 bases not matched to a gene; V was cut back by 1 base and J by 7 bases. Here the CDR3 reads CASSLEGRGHFGYTF. The CDR3 DNA follows: TGTGCCAGCAGCTTAGAGGGCAGGGGGCATTTTGGCTACACCTTC.

The V gene is TRBV11-2, the J gene TRBJ2-5; 11 bases match TRBD2. The length of the CDR3 is 16 residues. CDR1 is SGHAT and CDR2 is FQNNGV in the germline V gene. V shed 1 base, J shed 5 bases, and the junction held 6 bases outside the gene matches. CDR3 region: CASSLVRSSGGETQYF. CDR3 in DNA: TGTGCCAGCAGCTTAGTGAGGTCTAGCGGGGGGGAGACCCAGTACTTC.

The chain recombines TRBV6-1 with TRBJ2-7; TRBD1 aligns across 10 bases. This CDR3 region has 14 residues. V lost 6 bases and J lost 7; bases outside the gene matches: 9. Germline V gives CDR1 MNHNS, CDR2 SASEGT. The CDR3 bases are TGTGCCAGCAGGGGGGACAGGGGTGGGTATGAGCAGTACTTC. It encodes CASRGDRGGYEQYF.

The chain has TRBV20-1 and TRBJ2-3; D remains unclear. The V end was cut by 5 bases, the J end by 6 bases, with 9 bases between. From germline, CDR1 is DFQATT and CDR2 SNEGSKA (reference sequence). There are 11 residues in the CDR3. For the CDR3, the DNA is TGCAGTGCTGGTAAATCGGATACGCAGTATTTT. Translation: CSAGKSDTQYF.

This clonotype was picked up one time. The chain carries TRBV2 and TRBJ1-1; 7 bases are shared with TRBD1. The CDR3 contains 14 residues. CDR1 is SNHLY, CDR2 FYNNEI, per germline. The junction had 10 bases not matched to a gene; V was cut back by 6 bases and J by 6 bases. The CDR3 DNA reads as TGTGCCAGCAGGGCCGACAGGGTAGTTCCTGAAGCTTTCTTT. This sequence encodes CASRADRVVPEAFF.

The J gene is TRBJ1-5, the V gene TRBV28, with D unclear. The CDR3 length is 17 residues. Germline assignment: CDR1 MDHEN and CDR2 SYDVKM. V lost 4 bases and J 0 bases, leaving 16 bases between the germline ends. CDR3 sequence (DNA): TGTGCCAGCAGTTCAGCGGGCGGATTATATAGCAATCAGCCCCAGCATTTT. The encoded protein is CASSSAGGLYSNQPQHF.

The chain combines TRBV20-1 with TRBJ2-3; 10 nucleotides line up with TRBD2. The V gene end was trimmed by 6 bases and the J gene end by 3 bases; junction bases not matched to a gene: 15. Germline CDR1 is DFQATT and CDR2 is SNEGSKA (reference sequence). The CDR3 consists of 17 residues. CDR3 protein: CSAQDWLAGEGTDTQYF. In DNA, the CDR3 is TGCAGTGCGCAAGATTGGCTAGCGGGAGAAGGGACAGATACGCAGTATTTT.

This chain joins TRBV19 and TRBJ2-5; D is possibly TRBD1 (6 bases). Trimming cost V 8 bases and J 0 bases, with 19 bases left between them. The length of the CDR3 is 16 residues. Per germline, CDR1 LNHDA and CDR2 SQIVND (reference sequence). The chain's CDR3 is CASGQSPVEYQETQYF. CDR3 nucleotide sequence: TGTGCCAGTGGACAGAGCCCGGTGGAGTACCAAGAGACCCAGTACTTC.

The table lists this clonotype with a few counts. The genes are TRBV20-1 and TRBJ2-3, with D possibly TRBD1 on 5 matching bases. Trimming left V 1 base short and J 0 bases short, with 8 bases between. Germline V gene sequence: CDR1 DFQATT, CDR2 SNEGSKA (reference sequence). CDR3 length: 14 amino acids. The CDR3 DNA follows: TGCAGTGCTAGAGGACAGCTAAGCACAGATACGCAGTATTTT. It specifies CSARGQLSTDTQYF.

V is TRBV12-3 or TRBV12-4 and J is TRBJ1-1; D ambiguous. The CDR3 extends over 13 amino acids. Trimming removed 7 bases at V and 1 base at J, with 10 bases between. The CDR3 DNA reads as TGTGCCAGCACCTATTTTCCGAACACTGAAGCTTTCTTT. The encoded protein is CASTYFPNTEAFF.

The chain employs TRBV5-8 and TRBJ1-4; D might be TRBD1 (5 bases). Germline CDR1 SGHTS, CDR2 YDEGEE. Trimming took off 3 bases at V and 8 bases at J, with 17 bases between the two ends. The CDR3 is made up of 15 amino acids. DNA of the CDR3: TGTGCCAGCAGCTGGTCCGGTGGAGGGGACGAAAAACTGTTTTTT. It codes for CASSWSGGGDEKLFF.

This sequence joins TRBV11-2 and TRBJ2-1, with TRBD1 matching 9 bases. The V gene's germline CDR1 is SGHAT and CDR2 FQNNGV. CDR3 length equals 16 residues. The V gene end was trimmed by 4 bases and the J gene end by 0 bases; junction bases not matched to a gene: 4. The CDR3 loop reads CASSSRDRASYNEQFF. Here the CDR3 DNA reads TGTGCCAGCAGCTCCCGGGACAGGGCCTCCTACAATGAGCAGTTCTTC.

This clonotype was seen just once. The chain employs TRBV19 and TRBJ2-7; 7 nucleotides agree with TRBD2. Trimming took 0 bases from V and 2 from J; bases not matched to a gene: 10. CDR1 LNHDA and CDR2 SQIVND come from the germline V gene (reference sequence). This CDR3 spans 17 amino acids. CDR3 residues: CASSIEVSSGITYEQYF. CDR3 coding DNA: TGTGCCAGTAGTATAGAGGTATCCAGCGGGATCACCTACGAGCAGTACTTC.

This rearrangement joins TRBV20-1 to TRBJ1-4; 8 bases align to TRBD1. V lost 5 bases to trimming and J lost 3 bases; unmatched junction nucleotides: 5. The CDR3 is made up of 14 amino acids. The germline CDR1 and CDR2 sequences are DFQATT and SNEGSKA (reference sequence). The CDR3 loop reads CSAAQGVANEKLFF. The CDR3 DNA sequence: TGCAGTGCTGCACAGGGGGTAGCTAATGAAAAACTGTTTTTT.

This clonotype was picked up a small number of times. This chain uses TRBV7-2 with TRBJ1-2; the D gene is possibly TRBD1 (6 bases). The CDR3 has 13 residues. V dropped 4 bases and J dropped 5 bases, with 11 bases sitting between them. Per germline, CDR1 SGHTA and CDR2 FQGNSA. The CDR3 loop reads CASSWGTNYGYTF. The CDR3, as DNA: TGTGCCAGCAGCTGGGGGACAAATTATGGCTACACCTTC.

This clonotype was detected only once. J is TRBJ2-1 and V is TRBV6-5; 11 bases fit TRBD2. V lost 1 base, J lost 5 bases, and 4 bases stayed unmatched. In germline, CDR1 is MNHEY, CDR2 SVGAGI. The CDR3 contains 16 residues. The CDR3 bases are TGTGCCAGCAGTTACTGGACTAGCGGGCGGAACAATGAGCAGTTCTTC. The encoded protein is CASSYWTSGRNNEQFF.

This clonotype was counted a few times. This chain joins TRBV27 and TRBJ1-5; no clear D gene. Germline V lookup: CDR1 MNHEY, CDR2 SMNVEV (reference sequence). With 4 bases removed from V and 1 base from J, the gap between germline ends came to 8 bases. This CDR3 contains 14 residues. The CDR3 DNA sequence: TGTGCCAGCAGTTCCCATGGGAGCAATCAGCCCCAGCATTTT. Amino acid sequence: CASSSHGSNQPQHF.

This chain joins TRBV6-1 and TRBJ2-7, with 8 bases identical to TRBD1. The germline gives CDR1 MNHNS, CDR2 SASEGT. This CDR3 has 13 amino acids. The ends lost 6 bases at V and 2 bases at J; junction bases unmatched: 3. CDR3 protein: CASSPTGAYEQYF. CDR3 DNA: TGTGCCAGCAGCCCGACAGGGGCCTACGAGCAGTACTTC.

V and J are TRBV28 and TRBJ2-7; D ambiguous. Germline V gene lookup returns CDR1 MDHEN and CDR2 SYDVKM. Trimming took off 3 bases at V and 3 bases at J, with 12 bases between the two ends. The CDR3 sequence is 14 residues long. CDR3 in DNA: TGTGCCAGCAGTTTTGCGGCCGCCGGCTACGAGCAGTACTTC. Its protein product is CASSFAAAGYEQYF.

This clonotype was seen once. The chain carries TRBV20-1 and TRBJ1-3; D remains unclear. Per germline, CDR1 DFQATT and CDR2 SNEGSKA (reference sequence). Trimming shortened V by 1 base and J by 0 bases, and 16 bases separated the two germline ends. The CDR3 contains 17 residues. The CDR3 here is CSARGDRTQNSGNTIYF. Written as DNA, the CDR3 is TGCAGTGCTAGAGGCGATCGGACGCAGAACTCTGGAAACACCATATATTTT.